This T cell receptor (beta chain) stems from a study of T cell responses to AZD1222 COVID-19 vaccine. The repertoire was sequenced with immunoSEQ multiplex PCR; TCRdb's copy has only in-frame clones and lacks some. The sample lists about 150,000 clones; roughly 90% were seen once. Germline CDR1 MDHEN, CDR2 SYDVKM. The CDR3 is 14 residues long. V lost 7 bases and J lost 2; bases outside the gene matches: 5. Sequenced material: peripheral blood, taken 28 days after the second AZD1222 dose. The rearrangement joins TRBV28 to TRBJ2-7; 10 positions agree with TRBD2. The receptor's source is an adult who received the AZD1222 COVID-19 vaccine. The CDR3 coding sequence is TGTGCCAGCAACGAAGCGGGAGGGCCCTACGAGCAGTACTTC. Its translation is CASNEAGGPYEQYF.